These 27 T cell receptor beta chains were sequenced from one sample in a study of T-cell memory formation after mild COVID-19. TCRdb called the 5' RACE reads again in MiXCR, with one record for every CDR3 protein. The table has 190,000 or so distinct CDR3 sequences, 10% seen once. Sequenced material: PBMCs or a T cell subset sorted from them (not recorded which). These TCRs come from a young man who had mild COVID-19 (a few samples of this study predate the infection). Cell type and time point are not known.

The chain is built from TRBV5-1 and TRBJ1-1, with D uncertain. Trimming took 1 base from V and 3 from J, leaving 10 bases between them. CDR3 length equals 14 residues. Germline loops: CDR1 SGHRS, CDR2 YFSETQ. CDR3 bases: TGCGCCAGCAGCTTGCCTGACTGGGACACTGAAGCTTTCTTT. This gives the protein CASSLPDWDTEAFF.

This chain joins TRBV12-5 and TRBJ2-1; a possible D gene is TRBD2 (5 bases). Trimming took 6 bases from V and 6 from J, leaving 9 bases between them. Looked up from germline, CDR1 is LGHNT and CDR2 is FRNRAP. This CDR3 has 12 residues. The CDR3 reads CASGLGLNEQFF. The CDR3, as DNA: TGTGCTAGTGGCCTCGGACTCAATGAGCAGTTCTTC.

The chain couples TRBV6-2 or TRBV6-3 to TRBJ2-7; 8 bases match TRBD1. Germline trimming cut 6 bases from V and 4 bases from J; bases unmatched to any gene: 11. CDR1 MNHEY and CDR2 SVGEGT come from the germline V gene. The CDR3 has 15 residues. The CDR3 DNA reads as TGTGCCAGCAGACGCCAGGGGGCCGTCGGGTACGAGCAGTACTTC. Translating gives CASRRQGAVGYEQYF.

Concerning this clonotype: A junction end diverges from the germline sequence, so it may reflect a read error. The rearrangement uses TRBV4-2 and TRBJ2-1; TRBD2 matches 15 bases. Germline V gene sequence: CDR1 LGHNA, CDR2 YNFKEQ. The CDR3 totals 17 residues. CDR3 in amino acids: CASRQGTSGGRNNEQFF. CDR3 coding DNA: TGTGCCAGCAGACAAGGGACTAGCGGGGGGAGGAACAATGAGCAGTTCTTC.

This clonotype was observed many times. The chain carries TRBV9 and TRBJ1-6; D ambiguous. Trimming shortened V by 3 bases and J by 4 bases, and 8 bases separated the two germline ends. The CDR3 length is 14 residues. Germline CDR1 is SGDLS and CDR2 is YYNGEE. The CDR3 reads CASSADGYNSPLHF. Written as DNA, the CDR3 is TGTGCCAGCAGCGCCGACGGTTATAATTCACCCCTCCACTTT.

V gene TRBV6-5 combines with J gene TRBJ2-7, with 8 bases fitting TRBD2. Trimming removed 5 bases from V and 7 bases from J; junction bases left unmatched: 7. The germline V gene encodes CDR1 MNHEY and CDR2 SVGAGI. The CDR3 loop spans 13 amino acids. This chain's CDR3 is CASSPPGGGEQYF. The CDR3 bases are TGTGCCAGCAGTCCTCCGGGGGGGGGGGAGCAGTACTTC.

This chain connects TRBV5-1 to TRBJ1-4, with 7 nucleotides matching TRBD1. The CDR3 runs to 15 residues. The trim removed 1 base at V and 7 bases at J, leaving 7 bases unmatched. Germline assignment: CDR1 SGHRS and CDR2 YFSETQ. This chain's CDR3 is CASSLRGTEAEKLFF. For the CDR3, the DNA is TGCGCCAGCAGCTTGCGGGGGACAGAGGCTGAAAAACTGTTTTTT.

This clonotype was counted many times. V is TRBV24-1 and J is TRBJ1-1, with 8 bases that match TRBD1. This CDR3 is built from 15 residues. Germline trimming cut 2 bases from V and 1 base from J; bases unmatched to any gene: 2. The V gene's germline CDR1 is KGHDR and CDR2 SFDVKD. The CDR3 loop is CATSDSGTGNTEAFF. In nucleotides, the CDR3 is TGTGCCACCAGTGATTCCGGGACAGGGAACACTGAAGCTTTCTTT.

This chain uses TRBV7-3 with TRBJ2-1; TRBD1 is a possible D gene (5 bases). This CDR3 is built from 17 residues. Germline V gives CDR1 SGHTA, CDR2 FQGTGA. Trimming pared 2 bases from V and 0 bases from J, leaving 14 bases between. The CDR3 sequence: CASSLDPPGLSYNEQFF. The CDR3 DNA reads as TGTGCCAGCAGCTTAGATCCTCCAGGGCTCTCCTACAATGAGCAGTTCTTC.

The rearrangement links TRBV5-1 to TRBJ1-3; D may be TRBD1 (6 bases). CDR3 length: 15 residues. Germline assignment: CDR1 SGHRS and CDR2 YFSETQ. Deletions cut 4 bases from V and 2 bases from J, with 13 bases between. The CDR3 loop reads CASSPWDTPGNTIYF. CDR3 DNA: TGCGCCAGCAGCCCGTGGGACACTCCTGGAAACACCATATATTTT.

This clonotype was seen only a few times. The chain combines TRBV4-1 with TRBJ2-3; D unclear. The CDR3 consists of 12 residues. Germline V gene sequence: CDR1 MGHRA, CDR2 YSYEKL. Deletions cut 2 bases from V and 6 bases from J, with 6 bases between. DNA of the CDR3: TGCGCCAGCAGCCAACCTCTGGATACGCAGTATTTT. It yields the protein CASSQPLDTQYF.

The chain recombines TRBV19 with TRBJ2-1, with D uncertain. V was shortened by 1 base and J by 4 bases, with 5 bases between the two germline ends. The CDR3 loop spans 13 amino acids. CDR1 and CDR2 (germline): LNHDA, SQIVND (reference sequence). DNA for the CDR3: TGTGCCAGTAGTATAGGCATATACAATGAGCAGTTCTTC. It is translated as CASSIGIYNEQFF.

The V call is TRBV18, the J call TRBJ2-3, with D perhaps TRBD1 (5 bases). V dropped 2 bases and J dropped 3 bases, with 9 bases sitting between them. Germline CDR1 KGHSH, CDR2 LQKENI. This CDR3 spans 14 amino acids. The DNA of the CDR3 is TGTGCCAGCTCACCATTCCAGGGAACAGATACGCAGTATTTT. It is translated as CASSPFQGTDTQYF.

CDR3 sequence: CASSPISTDTQYF. The CDR3 region has the DNA TGTGCCAGCAGCCCGATAAGCACAGATACGCAGTATTTT. The chain uses TRBV11-2 and TRBJ2-3; no reliable D call. The CDR3 length is 13 residues. V was shortened by 5 bases and J by 0 bases, with 6 bases between the two germline ends. Germline CDR1 is SGHAT and CDR2 is FQNNGV.

V is TRBV11-2 and J is TRBJ2-7; 9 bases are shared with TRBD2. This CDR3 contains 15 residues. The germline V gene has CDR1 SGHAT and CDR2 FQNNGV. The trim removed 5 bases at V and 2 bases at J, leaving 7 bases unmatched. CDR3 DNA: TGTGCCAGCAGCCCGCCTAGCGGGATGACCTACGAGCAGTACTTC. Its translation: CASSPPSGMTYEQYF.

The V call is TRBV4-1, the J call TRBJ2-1, with 7 nucleotides matching TRBD2. CDR3 size: 18 residues. The ends lost 4 bases at V and 0 bases at J; junction bases unmatched: 12. The germline CDR1 and CDR2 sequences are MGHRA and YSYEKL. The CDR3 here is CASSPIAGRATSYNEQFF. The CDR3 DNA is TGCGCCAGCAGCCCAATAGCGGGTCGGGCAACCTCCTACAATGAGCAGTTCTTC.

This clonotype has at least ten counts. The rearrangement uses TRBV5-5 and TRBJ2-7; 9 bases map to TRBD1. The CDR3 totals 15 residues. Germline loops: CDR1 SGHKS, CDR2 YYEKEE (reference sequence). V shed 3 bases and J 3 bases; nucleotides not matched to a gene: 7. For the CDR3, the DNA is TGTGCCAGCAGCTCCGGACAGGGGAGGAACTACGAGCAGTACTTC. This codes for CASSSGQGRNYEQYF.

At least ten counts were recorded for this clonotype. The chain links TRBV4-2 to TRBJ1-2; no clear D. V was pared by 1 base and J by 5 bases, with 11 bases between. This CDR3 has 14 amino acids. CDR1 LGHNA and CDR2 YNFKEQ come from the germline V gene. DNA of the CDR3: TGTGCCAGCAGCCAAGTCGCGGAAGTTTATGGCTACACCTTC. It yields the protein CASSQVAEVYGYTF.

This clonotype was detected only a few times. The J gene is TRBJ2-3, the V gene TRBV7-2; D remains ambiguous. The CDR3 length is 14 residues. The V and J ends lost 3 bases and 0 bases respectively, with 7 bases between them. CDR1 and CDR2 from the germline V gene are SGHTA and FQGNSA. The CDR3 sequence: CASSFSISTDTQYF. The CDR3 DNA follows: TGTGCCAGCAGCTTCTCGATAAGCACAGATACGCAGTATTTT.

There are many counts of this clonotype. This chain connects TRBV12-3 or TRBV12-4 to TRBJ2-2, with TRBD1 as a possible D gene (6 bases). The germline V and J ends were trimmed by 7 bases and 6 bases, with 15 bases remaining between them. The CDR3 totals 14 residues. CDR3 in amino acids: CASKPGQNSGELFF. The CDR3 DNA is TGTGCCAGCAAACCGGGACAAAACTCCGGGGAGCTGTTTTTT.

This clonotype was detected many times. CDR3 region: CASSARLADTQYF. The CDR3 nucleotides are TGTGCCAGCAGCGCCCGACTAGCGGATACGCAGTATTTT. This chain joins TRBV7-9 and TRBJ2-3, with TRBD2 identical over 8 bases. V shed 5 bases, J shed 6 bases, and the junction held 4 bases outside the gene matches. Germline values: CDR1 SEHNR, CDR2 FQNEAQ (reference sequence). The CDR3 has 13 residues.

This rearrangement joins TRBV7-2 to TRBJ1-1, with D hard to call. Trimming took 5 bases from V and 1 from J, leaving 14 bases between them. Germline CDR1 SGHTA, CDR2 FQGNSA. CDR3 size: 15 residues. The CDR3 spells CASSPPRSKNTEAFF. DNA of the CDR3: TGTGCCAGCAGCCCCCCCCGGAGTAAGAACACTGAAGCTTTCTTT.

This chain's CDR3 is CASSVYRPGWINQPQHF. In DNA, the CDR3 is TGTGCCAGCAGCGTTTACAGGCCAGGGTGGATCAATCAGCCCCAGCATTTT. The chain has TRBV6-4 and TRBJ1-5; D perhaps matches TRBD1 (5 bases). Trimming stripped 6 bases from V and 3 bases from J, with 21 bases between. The germline V gene encodes CDR1 MRHNA and CDR2 SNTAGT. This CDR3 region has 17 residues.

The rearrangement uses TRBV10-3 and TRBJ1-1; 7 bases agree with TRBD1. The CDR3 sequence is 16 residues long. Germline-derived CDR1 and CDR2 are ENHRY and SYGVKD. The ends lost 5 bases at V and 4 bases at J; junction bases unmatched: 13. The DNA for the CDR3 is TGTGCCATCAGTTCTCCAAACAGGGGCCTCGGCACTGAAGCTTTCTTT. Translated: CAISSPNRGLGTEAFF.

This clonotype was found a few times. The chain uses TRBV29-1 and TRBJ2-1, with TRBD1 identical over 8 bases. V shed 6 bases, J shed 6 bases, and the junction held 10 bases outside the gene matches. CDR3 length: 14 amino acids. The germline V gene has CDR1 SQVTM and CDR2 ANQGSEA. The CDR3 DNA is TGCAGCGTGGATAACAGGGGGTTGACCAATGAGCAGTTCTTC. This gives the protein CSVDNRGLTNEQFF.

The genes are TRBV5-1 and TRBJ1-3; 7 bases are a match to TRBD1. Germline trimming cut 0 bases from V and 2 bases from J; bases unmatched to any gene: 2. CDR1 is SGHRS, CDR2 YFSETQ, per germline. The CDR3 covers 15 residues. The CDR3 loop is CASSLDRGPGNTIYF. The CDR3 DNA sequence: TGCGCCAGCAGCTTGGACAGGGGTCCTGGAAACACCATATATTTT.

The chain employs TRBV3-1 and TRBJ1-2; perhaps TRBD1 as D (5 bases). V lost 6 bases and J 2 bases, leaving 7 bases between the germline ends. This CDR3 has 12 amino acids. The V gene's germline CDR1 is LGHDT and CDR2 YNNKEL (reference sequence). The CDR3 protein is CASRGRNYGYTF. In DNA form, the CDR3 reads TGTGCCAGCAGGGGACGAAACTATGGCTACACCTTC. Full variable domain (missing parts from reference TRBV3-1 and TRBJ1-2): DTAVSQTPKYLVTQMGNDKSIKCEQNLGHDTMYWYKQDSKKFLKIMFSYNNKELIINETVPNRFSPKSPDKAHLNLHINSLELGDSAVYFCASRGRNYGYTFGSGTRLTVV.